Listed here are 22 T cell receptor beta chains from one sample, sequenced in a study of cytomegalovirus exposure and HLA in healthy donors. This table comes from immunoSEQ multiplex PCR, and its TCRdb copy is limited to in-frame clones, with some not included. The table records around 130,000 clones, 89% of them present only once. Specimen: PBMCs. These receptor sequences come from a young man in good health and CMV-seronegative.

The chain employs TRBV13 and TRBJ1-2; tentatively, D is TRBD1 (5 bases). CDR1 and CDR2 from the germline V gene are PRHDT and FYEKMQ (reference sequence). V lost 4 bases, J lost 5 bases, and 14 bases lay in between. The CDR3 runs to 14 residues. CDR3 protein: CASSWAQGGYGYTF. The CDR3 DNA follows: TGTGCCAGCAGCTGGGCCCAGGGAGGGTATGGCTACACCTTC.

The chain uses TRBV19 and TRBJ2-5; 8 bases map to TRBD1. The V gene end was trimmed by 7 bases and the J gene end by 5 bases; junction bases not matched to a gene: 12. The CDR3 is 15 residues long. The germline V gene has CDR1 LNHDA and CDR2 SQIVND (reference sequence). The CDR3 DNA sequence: TGTGCCAGTACCCAAACCCAGGGGGCGGGGGAGACCCAGTACTTC. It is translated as CASTQTQGAGETQYF.

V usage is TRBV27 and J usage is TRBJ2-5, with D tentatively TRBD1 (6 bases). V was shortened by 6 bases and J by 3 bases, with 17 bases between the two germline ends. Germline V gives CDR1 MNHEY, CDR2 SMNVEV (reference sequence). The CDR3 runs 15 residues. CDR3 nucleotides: TGTGCCAGCAGAAAGACCGGGACAAGGGAAGAGACCCAGTACTTC. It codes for CASRKTGTREETQYF.

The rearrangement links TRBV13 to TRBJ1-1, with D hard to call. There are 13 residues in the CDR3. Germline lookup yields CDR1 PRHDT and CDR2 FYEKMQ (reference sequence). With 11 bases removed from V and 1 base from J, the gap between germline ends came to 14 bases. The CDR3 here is CAGTREANTEAFF. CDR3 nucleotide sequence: TGTGCCGGAACTCGGGAGGCGAACACTGAAGCTTTCTTT. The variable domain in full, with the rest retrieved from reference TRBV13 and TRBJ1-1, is AAGVIQSPRHLIKEKRETATLKCYPIPRHDTVYWYQQGPGQDPQFLISFYEKMQSDKGSIPDRFSAQQFSDYHSELNMSSLELGDSALYFCAGTREANTEAFFGQGTRLTVV.

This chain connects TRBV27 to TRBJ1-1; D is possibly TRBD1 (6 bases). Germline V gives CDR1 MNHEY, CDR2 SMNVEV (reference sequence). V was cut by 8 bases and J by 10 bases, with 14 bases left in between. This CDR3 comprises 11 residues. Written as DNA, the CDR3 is TGTGCCAGCCGCACAGGGCAGCGAGCTTTCTTT. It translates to CASRTGQRAFF.

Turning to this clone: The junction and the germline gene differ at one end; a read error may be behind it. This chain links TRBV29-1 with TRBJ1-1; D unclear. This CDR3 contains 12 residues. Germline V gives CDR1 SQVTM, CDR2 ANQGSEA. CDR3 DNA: TGCAGCGTTGTCAGCGCGGGCAGCCTTTTTCTCTTT. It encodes CSVVSAGSLFLF.

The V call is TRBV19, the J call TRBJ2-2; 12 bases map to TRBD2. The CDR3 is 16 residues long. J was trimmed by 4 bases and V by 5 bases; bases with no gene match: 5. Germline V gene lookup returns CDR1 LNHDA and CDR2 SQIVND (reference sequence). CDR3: CASSLLAGGLTGELFF. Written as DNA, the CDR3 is TGTGCCAGTAGTCTGCTAGCGGGGGGGCTCACCGGGGAGCTGTTTTTT.

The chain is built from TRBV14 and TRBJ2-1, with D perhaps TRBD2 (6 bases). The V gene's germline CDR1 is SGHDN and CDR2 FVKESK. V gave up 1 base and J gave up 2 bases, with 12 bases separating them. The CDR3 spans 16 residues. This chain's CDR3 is CASSQALAAPYNEQFF. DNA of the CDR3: TGTGCCAGCAGCCAAGCACTAGCAGCCCCCTACAATGAGCAGTTCTTC.

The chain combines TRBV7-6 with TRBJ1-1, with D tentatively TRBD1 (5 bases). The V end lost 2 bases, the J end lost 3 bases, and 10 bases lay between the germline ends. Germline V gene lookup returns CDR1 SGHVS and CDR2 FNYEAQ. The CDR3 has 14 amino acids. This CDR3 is CASSLLIGDTEAFF. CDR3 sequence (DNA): TGTGCCAGCAGCTTATTAATAGGGGACACTGAAGCTTTCTTT.

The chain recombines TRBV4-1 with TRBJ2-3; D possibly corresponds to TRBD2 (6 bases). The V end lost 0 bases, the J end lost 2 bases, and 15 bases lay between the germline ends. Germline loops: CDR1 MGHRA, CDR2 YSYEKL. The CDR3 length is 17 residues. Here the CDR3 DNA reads TGCGCCAGCAGCCAAGAGAGACTAGGGAGGTACACAGATACGCAGTATTTT. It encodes CASSQERLGRYTDTQYF.

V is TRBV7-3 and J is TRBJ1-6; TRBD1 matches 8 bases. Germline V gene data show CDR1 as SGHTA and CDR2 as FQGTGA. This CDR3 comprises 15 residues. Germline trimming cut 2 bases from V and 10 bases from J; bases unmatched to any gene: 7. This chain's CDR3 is CASSLETRGRSPLHF. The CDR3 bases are TGTGCCAGCAGCTTAGAGACCAGGGGGCGATCACCCCTCCACTTT. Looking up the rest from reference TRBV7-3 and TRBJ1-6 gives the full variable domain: GAGVSQTPSNKVTEKGKYVELRCDPISGHTALYWYRQSLGQGPEFLIYFQGTGAADDSGLPNDRFFAVRPEGSVSTLKIQRTERGDSAVYLCASSLETRGRSPLHFGNGTRLTVT.

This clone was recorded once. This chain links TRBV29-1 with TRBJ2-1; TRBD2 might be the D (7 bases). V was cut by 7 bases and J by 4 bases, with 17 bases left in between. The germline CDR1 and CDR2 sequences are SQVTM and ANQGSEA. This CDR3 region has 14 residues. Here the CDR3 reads CSAREGGRYNEQFF. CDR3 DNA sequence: TGCAGCGCGAGGGAGGGGGGCAGGTACAATGAGCAGTTCTTC.

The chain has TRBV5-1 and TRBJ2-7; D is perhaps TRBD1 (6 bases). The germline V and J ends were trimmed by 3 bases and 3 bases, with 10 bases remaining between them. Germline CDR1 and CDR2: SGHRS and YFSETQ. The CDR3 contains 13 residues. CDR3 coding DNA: TGCGCCAGCAGCTCGCCGGACAGCTACGAGCAGTACTTC. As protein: CASSSPDSYEQYF.

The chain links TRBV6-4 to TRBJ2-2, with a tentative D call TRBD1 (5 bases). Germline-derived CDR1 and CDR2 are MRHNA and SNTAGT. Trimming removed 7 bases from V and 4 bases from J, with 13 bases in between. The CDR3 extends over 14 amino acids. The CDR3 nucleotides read TGTGCCAGCAATCAGGGTCTCGGCACCGGGGAGCTGTTTTTT. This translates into CASNQGLGTGELFF.

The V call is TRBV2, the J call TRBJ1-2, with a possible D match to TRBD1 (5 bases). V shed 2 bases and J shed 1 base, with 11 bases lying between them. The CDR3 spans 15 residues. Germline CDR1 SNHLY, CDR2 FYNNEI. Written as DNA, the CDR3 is TGTGCCAGCAGTGAAAGTGGGGCAGTTAACTATGGCTACACCTTC. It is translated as CASSESGAVNYGYTF.

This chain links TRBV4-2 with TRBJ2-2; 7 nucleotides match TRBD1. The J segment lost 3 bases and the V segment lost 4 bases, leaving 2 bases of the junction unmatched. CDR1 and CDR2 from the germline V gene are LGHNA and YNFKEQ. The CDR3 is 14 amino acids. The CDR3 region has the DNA TGTGCCAGCAGCCTCGGGACAGACACCGGGGAGCTGTTTTTT. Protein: CASSLGTDTGELFF.

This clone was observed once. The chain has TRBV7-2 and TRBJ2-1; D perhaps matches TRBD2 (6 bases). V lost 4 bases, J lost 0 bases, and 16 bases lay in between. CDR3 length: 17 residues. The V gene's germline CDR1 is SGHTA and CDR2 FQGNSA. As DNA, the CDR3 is TGTGCCAGCAGCTACCCCCTCGGGAGAAGCTCCTACAATGAGCAGTTCTTC. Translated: CASSYPLGRSSYNEQFF.

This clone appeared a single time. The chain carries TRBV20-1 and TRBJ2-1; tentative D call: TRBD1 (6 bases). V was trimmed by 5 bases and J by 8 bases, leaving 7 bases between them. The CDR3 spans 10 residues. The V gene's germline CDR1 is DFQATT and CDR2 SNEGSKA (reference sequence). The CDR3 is CSAAGDEQFF. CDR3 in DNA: TGCAGTGCTGCAGGGGATGAGCAGTTCTTC.

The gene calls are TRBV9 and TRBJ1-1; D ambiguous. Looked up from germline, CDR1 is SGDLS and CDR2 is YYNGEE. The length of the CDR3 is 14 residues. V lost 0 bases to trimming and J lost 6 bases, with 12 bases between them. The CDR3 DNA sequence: TGTGCCAGCAGCGTAGACTACGGGTTCCCTGAAGCTTTCTTT. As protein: CASSVDYGFPEAFF.

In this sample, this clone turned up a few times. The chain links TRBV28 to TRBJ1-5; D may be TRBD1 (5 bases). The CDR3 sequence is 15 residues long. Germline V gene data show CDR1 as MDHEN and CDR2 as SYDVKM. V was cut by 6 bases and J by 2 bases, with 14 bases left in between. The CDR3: CASSSPKGGNQPQHF. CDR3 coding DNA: TGTGCCAGCAGCTCCCCGAAAGGGGGCAATCAGCCCCAGCATTTT.

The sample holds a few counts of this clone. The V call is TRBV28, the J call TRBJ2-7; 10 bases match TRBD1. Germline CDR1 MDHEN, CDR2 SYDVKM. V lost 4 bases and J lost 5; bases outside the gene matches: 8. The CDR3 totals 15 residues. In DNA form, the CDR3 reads TGTGCCAGCAGTTCACCCGGGACAGGGGCCCACGAGCAGTACTTC. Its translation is CASSSPGTGAHEQYF.

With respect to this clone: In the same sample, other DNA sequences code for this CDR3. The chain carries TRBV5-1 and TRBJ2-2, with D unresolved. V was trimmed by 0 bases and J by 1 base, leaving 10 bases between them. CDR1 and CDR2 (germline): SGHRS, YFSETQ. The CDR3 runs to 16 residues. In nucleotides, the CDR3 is TGCGCCAGCAGCTTGGCCGACTCACTGAACACCGGGGAGCTGTTTTTT. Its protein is CASSLADSLNTGELFF.